One and the same sample provided the 15 T cell receptor beta chains below, sequenced in a study of cytomegalovirus exposure and HLA in healthy donors. With 60 Vbeta and 13 Jbeta primers, the PCR was carried out. Sequencing was performed with immunoSEQ multiplex PCR; in TCRdb, only in-frame clones are kept and a portion is missing. Here the sample spans about 190,000 clones, over 65% being singletons. What was sequenced was PBMCs. The receptors shown here come from a woman aged 45-60 years in good health and CMV-seropositive.

The J gene is TRBJ2-2, the V gene TRBV5-1, with 7 bases lining up with TRBD1. The CDR3 spans 13 residues. V gave up 7 bases and J gave up 5 bases; unmatched junction bases: 5. In germline, CDR1 is SGHRS, CDR2 YFSETQ. The CDR3: CASGQDITGELFF. For the CDR3, the DNA is TGCGCCAGCGGACAGGACATTACCGGGGAGCTGTTTTTT.

This chain connects TRBV27 to TRBJ2-7, with D perhaps TRBD2 (6 bases). CDR1 MNHEY and CDR2 SMNVEV come from the germline V gene (reference sequence). V lost 4 bases, J lost 6 bases, and 10 bases lay in between. CDR3 length: 12 residues. Here the CDR3 reads CASSWGVGEQYF. The CDR3 DNA reads as TGTGCCAGCAGTTGGGGGGTCGGCGAGCAGTACTTC.

This clone is a singleton in its sample. V usage is TRBV9 and J usage is TRBJ1-1; D uncertain. V gave up 0 bases and J gave up 3 bases, with 3 bases separating them. The CDR3 consists of 12 residues. Per the germline V gene, CDR1 is SGDLS and CDR2 is YYNGEE. For the CDR3, the DNA is TGTGCCAGCAGCGTAGGAGACACTGAAGCTTTCTTT. It is translated as CASSVGDTEAFF.

The J gene is TRBJ1-1, the V gene TRBV6-5, with no clear D. The CDR3 is 13 amino acids. V lost 5 bases to trimming and J lost 0 bases, with 7 bases between them. CDR1 is MNHEY, CDR2 SVGAGI, per germline. The CDR3 is CASSRQVNTEAFF. The DNA for the CDR3 is TGTGCCAGCAGTCGCCAGGTGAACACTGAAGCTTTCTTT.

V gene TRBV19 combines with J gene TRBJ1-3; D may be TRBD1 (5 bases). The CDR3 is made up of 13 amino acids. Germline values: CDR1 LNHDA, CDR2 SQIVND (reference sequence). V was cut by 5 bases and J by 7 bases, with 12 bases left in between. CDR3 nucleotides: TGTGCCAGTAGTCGGGGGACGGAGAACACCATATATTTT. It encodes CASSRGTENTIYF. The whole variable domain, remainder taken from reference TRBV19 and TRBJ1-3, is DGGITQSPKYLFRKEGQNVTLSCEQNLNHDAMYWYRQDPGQGLRLIYYSQIVNDFQKGDIAEGYSVSREKKESFPLTVTSAQKNPTAFYLCASSRGTENTIYFGEGSWLTVV.

CDR3 residues: CASGGPQSRNEQFF. The CDR3 DNA sequence: TGTGCCAGCGGGGGCCCTCAATCGAGGAATGAGCAGTTCTTC. The chain recombines TRBV9 with TRBJ2-1; weak D call: TRBD1 (6 bases). The CDR3 has 14 residues. The germline gives CDR1 SGDLS, CDR2 YYNGEE. Between the trimmed V and J ends, which lost 7 bases and 7 bases, there was a span of 18 bases.

The chain is built from TRBV7-9 and TRBJ2-5; 8 nucleotides match TRBD2. This CDR3 has 15 residues. The V and J ends lost 5 bases and 5 bases, in that order; junction bases with no gene match: 10. Germline loops: CDR1 SEHNR, CDR2 FQNEAQ (reference sequence). The CDR3 reads CASSPQSGGSETQYF. The CDR3 bases are TGTGCCAGCAGCCCGCAAAGCGGGGGCTCGGAGACCCAGTACTTC.

J is TRBJ2-2 and V is TRBV9; TRBD1 aligns across 8 bases. The length of the CDR3 is 18 residues. CDR1 is SGDLS and CDR2 is YYNGEE in the germline V gene. V lost 0 bases and J lost 2; bases outside the gene matches: 9. The CDR3 DNA is TGTGCCAGCAGCGTAGCCCCCTCAGCAGGGGGCAACACCGGGGAGCTGTTTTTT. Its translation: CASSVAPSAGGNTGELFF.

This sequence joins TRBV11-3 and TRBJ2-1; 7 nucleotides align to TRBD1. Germline CDR1 and CDR2: SGHNT and YENEEA. The CDR3 consists of 16 residues. V shed 5 bases, J shed 4 bases, and the junction held 11 bases outside the gene matches. CDR3 sequence reads: CASSKGQPGPYNEQFF. The DNA of the CDR3 is TGTGCCAGCAGCAAGGGACAGCCAGGCCCGTACAATGAGCAGTTCTTC.

The genes are TRBV6-1 and TRBJ1-5; no definite D call. This CDR3 spans 15 amino acids. Trimming removed 7 bases at V and 2 bases at J, with 15 bases between. Germline CDR1 reads MNHNS; CDR2 reads SASEGT. The CDR3 bases are TGTGCCAGCATGCTCGGAGGTTTAGGCAATCAGCCCCAGCATTTT. This codes for CASMLGGLGNQPQHF.

This clone was detected only once. This sequence joins TRBV7-8 and TRBJ1-2; D is uncertain. The length of the CDR3 is 16 residues. The V gene's germline CDR1 is SGHVS and CDR2 FQNEAQ. Between the trimmed V and J ends, which lost 5 bases and 2 bases, there was a span of 18 bases. CDR3 loop: CASSPRSGIGNYGYTF. In nucleotides, the CDR3 is TGTGCCAGCAGCCCCCGCTCGGGGATAGGGAACTATGGCTACACCTTC.

The rearrangement uses TRBV7-2 and TRBJ2-5; 12 bases are a match to TRBD2. The length of the CDR3 is 15 residues. V gave up 4 bases and J gave up 5 bases; unmatched junction bases: 5. CDR1 and CDR2 (germline): SGHTA, FQGNSA. CDR3 protein: CASSYLAGGPETQYF. DNA for the CDR3: TGTGCCAGCAGCTATCTAGCGGGGGGGCCCGAGACCCAGTACTTC.

J is TRBJ2-3 and V is TRBV7-9; TRBD1 matches at 7 bases. The CDR3 runs to 16 residues. J gave up 2 bases and V 1 base, and 6 bases lay outside the gene matches. Germline CDR1 and CDR2: SEHNR and FQNEAQ (reference sequence). Here the CDR3 DNA reads TGTGCCAGCAGCTTAGGTGGGACAGCGTTCACAGATACGCAGTATTTT. Its translation: CASSLGGTAFTDTQYF.

This clone has a single count. The chain carries TRBV5-6 and TRBJ1-6; TRBD1 agrees at 9 bases. CDR1 SGHDT and CDR2 YYEEEE come from the germline V gene. The CDR3 runs to 13 residues. After removal of 0 bases from V and 17 bases from J, the junction contained 6 bases not matched to a gene. The CDR3 region has the DNA TGTGCCAGCAGCTTGGGACAGGGGGATTCGGTCCACTTT. It translates to CASSLGQGDSVHF. Supplemented by reference TRBV5-6 and TRBJ1-6, the full variable domain reads DAGVTQSPTHLIKTRGQQVTLRCSPKSGHDTVSWYQQALGQGPQFIFQYYEEEERQRGNFPDRFSGHQFPNYSSELNVNALLLGDSALYLCASSLGQGDSVHFGNGTRLTVT.

The chain recombines TRBV19 with TRBJ1-2, with 9 bases lining up with TRBD1. CDR3 length: 15 residues. CDR1 and CDR2 from the germline V gene are LNHDA and SQIVND (reference sequence). After removal of 3 bases from V and 3 bases from J, the junction contained 5 bases not matched to a gene. The CDR3 region has the DNA TGTGCCAGTAGTATCGACAGGGGGAACTACTATGGCTACACCTTC. Protein sequence: CASSIDRGNYYGYTF. Full variable domain (missing parts from reference TRBV19 and TRBJ1-2): DGGITQSPKYLFRKEGQNVTLSCEQNLNHDAMYWYRQDPGQGLRLIYYSQIVNDFQKGDIAEGYSVSREKKESFPLTVTSAQKNPTAFYLCASSIDRGNYYGYTFGSGTRLTVV.